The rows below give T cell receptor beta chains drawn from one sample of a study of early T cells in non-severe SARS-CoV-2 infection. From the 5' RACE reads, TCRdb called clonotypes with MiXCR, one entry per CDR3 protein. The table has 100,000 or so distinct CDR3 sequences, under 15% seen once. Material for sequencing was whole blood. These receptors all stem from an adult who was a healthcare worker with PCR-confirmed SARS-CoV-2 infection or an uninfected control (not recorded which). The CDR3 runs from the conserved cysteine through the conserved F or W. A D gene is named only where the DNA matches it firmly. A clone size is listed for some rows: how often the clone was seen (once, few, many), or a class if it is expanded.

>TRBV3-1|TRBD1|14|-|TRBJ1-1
CASSPTGINTEAFF
TGTGCCAGCAGCCCGACAGGGATCAACACTGAAGCTTTCTTT
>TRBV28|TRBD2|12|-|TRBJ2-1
CASSWGGKEQFF
TGTGCCAGCAGTTGGGGGGGTAAAGAGCAGTTCTTC
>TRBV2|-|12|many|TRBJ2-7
CASSEQGYEQYF
TGTGCCAGCAGTGAACAGGGCTACGAGCAGTACTTC
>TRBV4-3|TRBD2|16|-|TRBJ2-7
CASSQDGSSGSYEQYF
TGCGCCAGCAGCCAAGATGGGTCTAGCGGGAGTTACGAGCAGTACTTC
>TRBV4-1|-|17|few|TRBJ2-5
CASSQMEIAVGKETQYF
TGCGCCAGCAGCCAGATGGAGATAGCGGTCGGAAAAGAGACCCAGTACTTC
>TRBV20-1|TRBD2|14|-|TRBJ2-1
CSAPGTSGKNEQFF
TGCAGTGCTCCCGGGACTAGCGGGAAAAATGAGCAGTTCTTC
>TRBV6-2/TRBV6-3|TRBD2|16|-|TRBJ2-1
CASSRGLAGAQDEQFF
TGTGCCAGCAGCAGGGGACTAGCGGGAGCGCAGGATGAGCAGTTCTTC
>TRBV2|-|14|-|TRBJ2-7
CASRDTGRPYEQYF
TGTGCCAGCAGGGATACGGGCCGACCCTACGAGCAGTACTTC
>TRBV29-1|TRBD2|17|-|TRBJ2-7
CSVVGLAGGHPAYEQYF
TGCAGCGTTGTGGGACTAGCGGGAGGCCACCCAGCCTACGAGCAGTACTTC
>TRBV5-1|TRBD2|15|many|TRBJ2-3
CASSFAGVRPHTQYF
TGCGCCAGCAGCTTTGCGGGAGTCAGACCTCATACGCAGTATTTT
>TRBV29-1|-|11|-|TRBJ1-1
CSVVGGPEAFF
TGCAGCGTTGTGGGAGGGCCCGAAGCTTTCTTT
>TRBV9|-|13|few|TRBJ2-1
CASSVAARDEQFF
TGTGCCAGCAGCGTAGCGGCTCGCGATGAGCAGTTCTTC
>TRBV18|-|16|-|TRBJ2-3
CASSPPVLASTDTQYF
TGTGCCAGCTCACCACCGGTCCTAGCCAGCACAGATACGCAGTATTTT
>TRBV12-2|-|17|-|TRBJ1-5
CASRTGTGHERRGPQHF
TGTGCAAGTCGCACCGGGACAGGCCACGAAAGGAGGGGGCCCCAGCATTTT
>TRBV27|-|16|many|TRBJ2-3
CASSRPGLLNSDTQYF
TGTGCCAGCAGTAGGCCGGGACTTCTCAACTCGGATACGCAGTATTTT
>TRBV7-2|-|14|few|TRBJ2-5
CASSLALRVQTQYF
TGTGCCAGCAGCTTAGCCCTTCGGGTGCAGACCCAGTACTTC
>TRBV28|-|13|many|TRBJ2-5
CASSFLGAVTQYF
TGTGCCAGCAGTTTCCTCGGGGCAGTGACCCAGTACTTC
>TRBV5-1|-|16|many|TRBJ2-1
CASSRDWGSSYNEQFF
TGCGCCAGCAGCCGGGACTGGGGGAGCTCCTACAATGAGCAGTTCTTC
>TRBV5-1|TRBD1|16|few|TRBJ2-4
CASRLDRLGAKNIQYF
TGCGCCAGCAGATTGGACAGGCTTGGCGCCAAAAACATTCAGTACTTC
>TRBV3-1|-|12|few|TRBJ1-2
CASGGVNYGYTF
TGTGCCAGTGGCGGGGTGAACTATGGCTACACCTTC
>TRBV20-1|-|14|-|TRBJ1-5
CSASLLGPVGPQHF
TGCAGTGCTAGTCTTTTAGGGCCGGTTGGGCCCCAGCATTTT
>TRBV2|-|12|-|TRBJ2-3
CASSVSTDTQYF
TGTGCCAGCAGTGTGAGCACAGATACGCAGTATTTT
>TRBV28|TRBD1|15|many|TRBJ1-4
CASSPPGTEDEKLFF
TGTGCCAGCAGTCCCCCCGGGACAGAGGATGAAAAACTGTTTTTT
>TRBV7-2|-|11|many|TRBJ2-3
CASSYTDTQYF
TGTGCCAGCAGTTACACAGATACGCAGTATTTT
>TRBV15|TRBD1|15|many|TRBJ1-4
CATSSRDRGNEKLFF
TGTGCCACCAGCAGCCGGGACAGGGGGAATGAAAAACTGTTTTTT
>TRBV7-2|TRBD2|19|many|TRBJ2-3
CASSLWPAIAGVSTDTQYF
TGTGCCAGCAGCTTATGGCCCGCTATAGCGGGAGTGAGCACAGATACGCAGTATTTT
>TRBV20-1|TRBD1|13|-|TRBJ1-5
CSATTGGVEPQHF
TGCAGTGCTACGACAGGGGGCGTGGAGCCCCAGCATTTT
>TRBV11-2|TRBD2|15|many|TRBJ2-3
CASTKRPAGTDTQYF
TGTGCCAGCACCAAAAGGCCAGCGGGGACAGATACGCAGTATTTT
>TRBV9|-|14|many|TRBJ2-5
CASSVGRTQETQYF
TGTGCCAGCAGCGTGGGGCGGACCCAAGAGACCCAGTACTTC
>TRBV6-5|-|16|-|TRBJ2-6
CASGGGIDSGANVLTF
TGTGCCAGCGGAGGAGGAATTGACTCTGGGGCCAACGTCCTGACTTTC
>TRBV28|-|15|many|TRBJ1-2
CASSYSVGAAYGYTF
TGTGCCAGCAGTTATTCGGTCGGAGCGGCGTATGGCTACACCTTC
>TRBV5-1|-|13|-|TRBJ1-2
CASRRTTAYGYTF
TGCGCCAGCCGGAGAACCACCGCCTATGGCTACACCTTC
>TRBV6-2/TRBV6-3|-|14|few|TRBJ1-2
CASSRREGIYGYTF
TGTGCCAGCAGTCGTCGTGAGGGAATCTATGGCTACACCTTC
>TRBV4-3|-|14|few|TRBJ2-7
CASSQDIGTYEQYF
TGCGCCAGCAGCCAAGATATCGGAACGTACGAGCAGTACTTC
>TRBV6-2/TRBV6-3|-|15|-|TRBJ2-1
CASSAEGQGYNEQFF
TGTGCCAGCAGTGCCGAGGGGCAGGGCTACAATGAGCAGTTCTTC
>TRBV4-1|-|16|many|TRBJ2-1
CASSQVWGGKVNEQFF
TGCGCCAGCAGCCAAGTCTGGGGGGGCAAGGTCAATGAGCAGTTCTTC
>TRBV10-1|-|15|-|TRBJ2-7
CASSDSSSPSHEQYF
TGCGCCAGCAGTGATAGTAGCTCACCGTCCCACGAGCAGTACTTC
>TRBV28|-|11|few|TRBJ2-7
CASSNRPEQYF
TGTGCCAGCAGTAACCGACCCGAGCAGTACTTC
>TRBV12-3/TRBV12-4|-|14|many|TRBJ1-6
CASRPLTNNSPLHF
TGTGCCAGCAGGCCTCTGACTAATAATTCACCCCTCCACTTT
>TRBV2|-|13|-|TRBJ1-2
CASGGARLYGYTF
TGTGCCAGCGGGGGCGCCAGACTCTATGGCTACACCTTC
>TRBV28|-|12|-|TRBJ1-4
CASSPFNEKLFF
TGTGCCAGCAGTCCGTTTAATGAAAAACTGTTTTTT
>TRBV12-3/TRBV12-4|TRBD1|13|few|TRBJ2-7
CASSFRGPYEQYF
TGTGCCAGCAGTTTTAGGGGGCCCTACGAGCAGTACTTC
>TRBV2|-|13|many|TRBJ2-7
CASQVGLPFEQYF
TGTGCCAGCCAGGTAGGATTGCCCTTCGAGCAGTACTTC
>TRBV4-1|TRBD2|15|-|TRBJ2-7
CASSHPNGLAYEQYF
TGCGCCAGCAGCCATCCTAATGGACTAGCCTACGAGCAGTACTTC
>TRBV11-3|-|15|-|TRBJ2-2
CASSSERGDTGELFF
TGTGCCAGCAGCTCAGAACGTGGGGACACCGGGGAGCTGTTTTTT